This is a list of T cell receptor beta chains from one sample in a study of cytomegalovirus exposure and HLA in healthy donors. Repertoires were generated with immunoSEQ multiplex PCR, while TCRdb's copy carries only in-frame clones and drops some. Of roughly 250,000 clones listed, approximately 84% are singletons. The sequenced material came from PBMCs. The receptors derive from a middle-aged woman in good health and CMV-seropositive. Both conserved end residues are part of each CDR3. Each record gives: J gene, clone size, V gene, D gene, CDR3 DNA, CDR3 protein. D genes are given only for firm matches. Not all rows give a size; the values are once, few, many and, for expanded clones, a class.

>TRBJ2-7|.|TRBV5-1|TRBD1
TGCGCCAGCAGCGCGGGACAGGGTCGCCACGAGCAGTACTTC
CASSAGQGRHEQYF
>TRBJ1-1|few|TRBV6-5|.
TGTGCCAGCAGTTATGGAGGGCCCACTGAAGCTTTCTTT
CASSYGGPTEAFF
>TRBJ2-7|.|TRBV4-3|TRBD2
TGCGCCAGCAGCCAATACCCGGGACTAGTAAACGAGCAGTACTTC
CASSQYPGLVNEQYF
>TRBJ1-1|.|TRBV13|TRBD1
TGTGCCAGCAGCGTCGGGAGCTCAGGGGGCGCGAACACTGAAGCTTTCTTT
CASSVGSSGGANTEAFF
>TRBJ1-4|.|TRBV19|.
TGTGCCAGTAGAATGTCAGGGGAAAATGAAAAACTGTTTTTT
CASRMSGENEKLFF
>TRBJ2-3|.|TRBV4-3|TRBD2
TGCGCCAGCAGCCAATTTTTTCTCCGGGAGGGGTCAGATACGCAGTATTTT
CASSQFFLREGSDTQYF
>TRBJ2-3|once|TRBV9|.
TGTGCCAGCAGCGTAGAGTGGGTGCGGGATACGCAGTATTTT
CASSVEWVRDTQYF
>TRBJ2-1|.|TRBV29-1|.
TGCAGCGTTGAGGGAGATAACTACAATGAGCAGTTCTTC
CSVEGDNYNEQFF
>TRBJ1-2|.|TRBV30|TRBD1
TGTGCCTGGAGATGGGAAGGGGGCTTTGGCTACACCTTC
CAWRWEGGFGYTF
>TRBJ2-2|.|TRBV7-2|TRBD1
TGTGCCAGCAGCAAGGCGGGACAGGGGCCCGGCGGGGAGCTGTTTTTT
CASSKAGQGPGGELFF
>TRBJ2-5|.|TRBV5-5|TRBD1
TGTGCCAGCAGCTTGGGCCAGGGGGCAATGAAGACCCAGCACTTC
CASSLGQGAMKTQHF
>TRBJ1-5|.|TRBV7-9|.
TGTGCCAGCAGCTTCGAGGCCTATCAGCCCCAGCATTTT
CASSFEAYQPQHF
>TRBJ2-5|.|TRBV7-2|.
TGTGCCAGCAGCTTTGGGGGCAGTGGAGAGACCCAGTACTTC
CASSFGGSGETQYF
>TRBJ2-1|.|TRBV28|TRBD2
TGTGCCAGCAGTCGGACTAGCGGGATAGGTGAGCAGTTCTTC
CASSRTSGIGEQFF
>TRBJ2-7|.|TRBV13|TRBD1
TGTGCCAGCAGCTTCAAGGACAGGGACTACGAGCAGTACTTC
CASSFKDRDYEQYF